The entry below gives a single T cell receptor (beta chain) sequence along with its context. Its antigen is not identified. Method: immunoSEQ multiplex PCR; TCRdb's copy keeps in-frame clones and lacks some. The table shows fewer than 50,000 clones, with roughly 83% occurring only once. These data originate in a study of graft-versus-host responses after intestinal transplantation. Study details: Recipients got multivisceral, liver-intestinal, or isolated intestinal transplants. After anti-thymocyte globulin induction, recipients took tacrolimus and steroids for two to three years. Overall study findings and caveats: HvG clone declines early post-transplant were associated with peak circulating GvH levels.

There are 13 residues in the CDR3. Germline CDR1 and CDR2: LNHDA and SQIVND (reference sequence). V was trimmed by 4 bases and J by 4 bases, leaving 10 bases between them. This specimen was unstimulated CD4+ T cells sorted from spleen or lymph node cells, taken before transplant. The sequence was collected from a human donor who was the organ donor for an intestinal transplant. The J gene is TRBJ1-1, the V gene TRBV19, with a possible D match to TRBD1 (5 bases). CDR3: CASSTFGGTEAFF. The DNA for the CDR3 is TGTGCCAGTAGTACCTTTGGGGGCACTGAAGCTTTCTTT. Variable domain in full (rest from reference TRBV19 and TRBJ1-1): DGGITQSPKYLFRKEGQNVTLSCEQNLNHDAMYWYRQDPGQGLRLIYYSQIVNDFQKGDIAEGYSVSREKKESFPLTVTSAQKNPTAFYLCASSTFGGTEAFFGQGTRLTVV.